This T cell receptor (beta chain) emerged from a study of T-cell reconstitution after alpha-beta-depleted transplantation in children. Regarding the study as a whole: After transplant, high TCRbeta diversity at day 60 in some patients arose from surviving recipient T cells and thymic progenitors. From newly produced T cells came most of the T-cell counts and diversity one year after transplant.

CDR1 and CDR2 from the germline V gene are SGHVS and FQNEAQ. This CDR3 has 14 amino acids. V lost 0 bases and J 5 bases, leaving 9 bases between the germline ends. This clonotype has a count of ten or more. Its antigen is unknown. Molecular barcoding with unique molecular identifiers was used for the TCRbeta library. TCRdb re-derived calls from the PCR reads in MiXCR, one entry per CDR3 protein. In the table there are hundreds of thousands of distinct CDR3 sequences, roughly 15% of which are singletons. Sequenced material: PBMCs, mostly from graft donor cells, taken 360 days after TCRalphabeta/CD19-depleted stem cell transplant. The rearrangement links TRBV7-8 to TRBJ2-3; a possible D gene is TRBD1 (6 bases). This clonotype originated in a male patient aged 10-17 years who had a stem cell transplant for acute lymphoblastic leukemia, so the T cells may come from the graft donor. CDR3 coding DNA: TGTGCCAGCAGCTTAGCCTCAGGGGAAGATACGCAGTATTTT. Its translation is CASSLASGEDTQYF.